This T cell receptor beta chain was retrieved from a study of blood T cell repertoires in COVID-19. For the study at large: Acute and convalescent COVID-19 samples came from the United States, Italy and Spain. PBMCs, B-cell-depleted T cells, or T cells were the source of the cDNA or gDNA that made up the material.

Enrollment of patients from Seattle took place during active infection, with longitudinal follow-up. J was trimmed by 2 bases and V by 0 bases; bases with no gene match: 10. CDR1 and CDR2 from the germline V gene are SGHVS and FQNEAQ. The CDR3 is made up of 19 amino acids. Per the study methods: Quantification of nucleated cells was approximated via reference gene primer amplification. Data came from immunoSEQ multiplex PCR; TCRdb stores just in-frame clones and leaves some out. V and J calls plus clone size are reproduced from that table; the DNA served to infer D and trimming. The table includes tens of thousands of clones, 89% detected once.

Sequencing was done on a sample of peripheral blood. The V gene is TRBV7-8, the J gene TRBJ2-2, with 9 bases lining up with TRBD2. The TCR sequence derives from a man between 45 and 60 years old with COVID-19, enrolled during active disease. In DNA, the CDR3 is TGTGCCAGCAGCTTAGCCCAAGGGTGGGGACTAGCAAACACCGGGGAGCTGTTTTTT. Translating it yields CASSLAQGWGLANTGELFF.